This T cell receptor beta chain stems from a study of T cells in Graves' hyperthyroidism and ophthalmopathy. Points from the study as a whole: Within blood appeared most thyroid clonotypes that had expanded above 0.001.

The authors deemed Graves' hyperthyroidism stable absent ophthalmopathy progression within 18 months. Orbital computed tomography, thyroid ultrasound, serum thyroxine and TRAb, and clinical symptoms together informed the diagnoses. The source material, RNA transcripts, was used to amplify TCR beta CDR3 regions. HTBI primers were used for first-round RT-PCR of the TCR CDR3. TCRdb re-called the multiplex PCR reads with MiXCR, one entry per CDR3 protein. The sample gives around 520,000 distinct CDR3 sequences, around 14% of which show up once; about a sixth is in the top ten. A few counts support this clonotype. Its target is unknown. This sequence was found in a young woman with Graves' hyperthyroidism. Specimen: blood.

CDR3 sequence reads: CATGRLLTNTGELFF. In nucleotides, the CDR3 is TGTGCCACTGGAAGGTTGTTGACGAACACCGGGGAGCTGTTTTTT. V usage is TRBV3-1 and J usage is TRBJ2-2; D ambiguous. Trimming took off 10 bases at V and 0 bases at J, with 15 bases between the two ends. The germline V gene encodes CDR1 LGHDT and CDR2 YNNKEL (reference sequence). This CDR3 has 15 residues.